The TCR beta chain described here comes from a study of early T cells in non-severe SARS-CoV-2 infection. Across the whole study: Chains stayed unpaired after sequencing of bulk RNA from unsorted whole blood. General observations from the study: VDJdb matches were skewed toward anti-spike CD8 T cell responses.

Germline CDR1 reads MGHRA; CDR2 reads YSYEKL. The CDR3 loop spans 16 amino acids. V dropped 3 bases and J dropped 8; count of bases not matched to a gene: 13. The library protocol tagged individual cDNA molecules with unique molecular identifiers. TCRdb processed the 5' RACE reads anew with MiXCR; each CDR3 protein has one entry. Altogether over 85,000 distinct CDR3 sequences are present, over 10% being singletons, with the ten largest covering approximately 4%. About this clonotype: What it binds is unknown.

The chain has TRBV4-1 and TRBJ1-2; TRBD1 agrees at 9 bases. This material consisted of whole blood, taken at baseline. This receptor was taken from an adult who was a healthcare worker with PCR-confirmed SARS-CoV-2 infection or an uninfected control (not recorded which). CDR3 amino acids: CASSQYRDRATFGYTF. CDR3 nucleotide sequence: TGCGCCAGCAGCCAGTACCGGGACAGGGCGACTTTCGGCTACACCTTC.